The next 20 T cell receptor beta chains were all read from a single sample in a study of cytomegalovirus exposure and HLA in healthy donors (dated by TCRdb to the late 2010s). Receptor amplification or capture employed the immunoSEQ multiplex PCR assay. The multiplex PCR relied on a mix of 60 forward primers for TCR Vbeta segments and 13 reverse primers for TCR Jbeta segments. TCRdb's version of the immuneACCESS table is confined to in-frame rearrangements and falls short of the full clone set. An unresolved V gene accounts for under half of the shortfall where checked; the remainder is of unknown origin. Recorded for this sample are approximately 120,000 clones; about two thirds of them occurred a single time. 3% to 4% of the sample is in the top ten clones. The specimen was PBMCs. These receptor sequences come from a man aged 25 to 45 in good health and CMV-seronegative.

The V gene is TRBV5-1, the J gene TRBJ2-2, with 9 bases identical to TRBD1. Germline CDR1 reads SGHRS; CDR2 reads YFSETQ. V lost 1 base, J lost 2 bases, and 3 bases stayed unmatched. The CDR3 extends over 16 amino acids. The CDR3 protein is CASSLLTGGNTGELFF. The CDR3 nucleotides read TGCGCCAGCAGCTTGCTGACAGGGGGTAACACCGGGGAGCTGTTTTTT.

The CDR3 DNA is TGCGCCAGCAGCGCGGGGGGGGTGAGAGATACGCAGTATTTT. Amino acids: CASSAGGVRDTQYF. This sequence joins TRBV5-1 and TRBJ2-3, with TRBD2 matching over 9 bases. V lost 4 bases, J lost 5 bases, and 5 bases stayed unmatched. Germline CDR1 SGHRS, CDR2 YFSETQ. The CDR3 covers 14 residues. The variable domain in full, with the rest retrieved from reference TRBV5-1 and TRBJ2-3, is KAGVTQTPRYLIKTRGQQVTLSCSPISGHRSVSWYQQTPGQGLQFLFEYFSETQRNKGNFPGRFSGRQFSNSRSEMNVSTLELGDSALYLCASSAGGVRDTQYFGPGTRLTVL.

The V gene is TRBV19, the J gene TRBJ2-7; 10 nucleotides match TRBD1. Germline loops: CDR1 LNHDA, CDR2 SQIVND (reference sequence). The CDR3 sequence is 15 residues long. V was pared by 5 bases and J by 0 bases, with 4 bases of the junction left unmatched. CDR3 nucleotides: TGTGCCAGTAGTCGTGGGACAGGGGTCTCCTACGAGCAGTACTTC. Translation: CASSRGTGVSYEQYF.

This chain connects TRBV7-9 to TRBJ2-4, with a possible D match to TRBD2 (6 bases). The V end lost 3 bases, the J end lost 8 bases, and 20 bases lay between the germline ends. The germline CDR1 and CDR2 sequences are SEHNR and FQNEAQ (reference sequence). The CDR3 is 16 amino acids. Here the CDR3 reads CASSFNGGISTDIQYF. The CDR3, as DNA: TGTGCCAGCAGCTTTAACGGGGGTATTAGTACGGACATTCAGTACTTC.

The V and J genes are TRBV6-6 and TRBJ1-1; TRBD1 is a possible D gene (6 bases). V was trimmed by 8 bases and J by 1 base, leaving 20 bases between them. The CDR3 runs to 16 residues. Germline CDR1 and CDR2: MNHNY and SVGAGI (reference sequence). The CDR3 here is CASPSDLGQRNTEAFF. DNA for the CDR3: TGTGCCAGCCCCTCTGACCTTGGACAGCGGAACACTGAAGCTTTCTTT.

With respect to this clone: The junction departs from the called germline gene at one end, perhaps through a read error. The V and J genes are TRBV5-6 and TRBJ1-5; D is possibly TRBD1 (5 bases). This CDR3 contains 14 residues. Germline V CDR1 and CDR2: SGHDT, YYEEEE. The CDR3 sequence: CAGSSRQPNQPQHF. In DNA form, the CDR3 reads TGTGCCGGCAGTTCGCGACAGCCAAATCAGCCCCAGCATTTT.

The DNA for the CDR3 is TGTGCCACCAAGGACAGGGGGCTCATTTCACCCCTCCACTTT. Amino acid sequence: CATKDRGLISPLHF. The chain employs TRBV28 and TRBJ1-6, with 11 bases identical to TRBD1. This CDR3 is 14 amino acids long. Germline loops: CDR1 MDHEN, CDR2 SYDVKM. J gave up 9 bases and V 10 bases, and 8 bases lay outside the gene matches.

This sequence joins TRBV5-1 and TRBJ2-5; 11 bases agree with TRBD2. CDR1 and CDR2 (germline): SGHRS, YFSETQ. V lost 7 bases, J lost 4 bases, and 9 bases stayed unmatched. This CDR3 contains 15 residues. CDR3 nucleotides: TGCGCCAGCCGAGATCTAGCGGGGGGAAGAGAGACCCAGTACTTC. Protein sequence: CASRDLAGGRETQYF.

The chain is built from TRBV4-2 and TRBJ1-1; 7 bases fit TRBD1. J was trimmed by 3 bases and V by 5 bases; bases with no gene match: 9. The V gene's germline CDR1 is LGHNA and CDR2 YNFKEQ. The CDR3 consists of 15 residues. Here the CDR3 reads CASSEGQALDTEAFF. The CDR3 DNA reads as TGTGCCAGCAGCGAAGGACAGGCTTTGGACACTGAAGCTTTCTTT.

This clone has more than one count but fewer than ten. The chain carries TRBV5-4 and TRBJ1-1; D is possibly TRBD1 (6 bases). CDR1 is SGHNT, CDR2 YYREEE, per germline (reference sequence). Deletions cut 3 bases from V and 6 bases from J, with 21 bases between. There are 16 residues in the CDR3. The CDR3 nucleotides read TGTGCCAGCAGCTACACAGGGTTAGTAAGGGGCGCTGAAGCTTTCTTT. Amino acids: CASSYTGLVRGAEAFF.

The chain is built from TRBV7-3 and TRBJ2-5; 8 positions agree with TRBD1. Germline-derived CDR1 and CDR2 are SGHTA and FQGTGA. Losses at the gene ends were 5 bases for V and 5 bases for J; bases not matched to a gene: 10. This CDR3 is 15 amino acids long. The CDR3 loop reads CASSLRQGLQETQYF. CDR3 sequence (DNA): TGTGCCAGCAGCCTAAGACAGGGGTTACAGGAGACCCAGTACTTC. The complete variable domain, with remaining parts taken from reference TRBV7-3 and TRBJ2-5, reads GAGVSQTPSNKVTEKGKYVELRCDPISGHTALYWYRQSLGQGPEFLIYFQGTGAADDSGLPNDRFFAVRPEGSVSTLKIQRTERGDSAVYLCASSLRQGLQETQYFGPGTRLLVL.

The V and J genes are TRBV5-1 and TRBJ2-2; no clear D gene. Trimming shortened V by 2 bases and J by 0 bases, and 5 bases separated the two germline ends. The length of the CDR3 is 14 residues. The germline gives CDR1 SGHRS, CDR2 YFSETQ. CDR3 amino acids: CASSFLANTGELFF. The CDR3 DNA reads TGCGCCAGCAGCTTCCTAGCGAACACCGGGGAGCTGTTTTTT.

The rearrangement joins TRBV30 to TRBJ2-3; D is ambiguous. The length of the CDR3 is 16 residues. The V end was cut by 0 bases, the J end by 0 bases, with 13 bases between. Germline CDR1 reads GTSNPN; CDR2 reads SVGIG (reference sequence). In DNA, the CDR3 is TGTGCCTGGAGTGTAAAGGCCCTGGAGAGCACAGATACGCAGTATTTT. Protein sequence: CAWSVKALESTDTQYF.

This chain connects TRBV7-2 to TRBJ2-5; a weak D match, TRBD2 (5 bases). This CDR3 has 14 residues. Per germline, CDR1 SGHTA and CDR2 FQGNSA. V dropped 1 base and J dropped 2 bases, with 8 bases sitting between them. Here the CDR3 reads CASSLGLRQETQYF. The CDR3 nucleotides read TGTGCCAGCAGCTTAGGACTAAGGCAAGAGACCCAGTACTTC.

This chain links TRBV2 with TRBJ2-2, with TRBD1 as a possible D gene (6 bases). Germline lookup yields CDR1 SNHLY and CDR2 FYNNEI. V lost 2 bases and J 6 bases, leaving 16 bases between the germline ends. The CDR3 spans 16 residues. Here the CDR3 reads CASSEIRGAGAGELFF. In DNA, the CDR3 is TGTGCCAGCAGTGAAATCAGGGGAGCAGGGGCCGGGGAGCTGTTTTTT.

CDR3 sequence: CASSPEGFRYGYTF. The CDR3, as DNA: TGCGCCAGCAGCCCGGAGGGGTTTAGATATGGCTACACCTTC. This chain links TRBV4-1 with TRBJ1-2; tentatively, D is TRBD1 (5 bases). Deletions cut 4 bases from V and 5 bases from J, with 14 bases between. This CDR3 has 14 residues. Germline lookup yields CDR1 MGHRA and CDR2 YSYEKL.

This chain uses TRBV19 with TRBJ2-6; D is undetermined. Germline-derived CDR1 and CDR2 are LNHDA and SQIVND (reference sequence). Trimming took off 8 bases at V and 0 bases at J, with 5 bases between the two ends. This CDR3 comprises 13 residues. The CDR3 here is CASGSSGANVLTF. CDR3 nucleotide sequence: TGTGCCAGTGGCAGCTCTGGGGCCAACGTCCTGACTTTC.

The chain links TRBV11-3 to TRBJ2-5, with TRBD2 as a possible D gene (5 bases). V was clipped by 0 bases and J by 5 bases, with 7 bases between them. Germline lookup yields CDR1 SGHNT and CDR2 YENEEA. The CDR3 covers 13 residues. The CDR3 region is CASSLEDLETQYF. The CDR3 DNA reads TGTGCCAGCAGCTTAGAGGACTTGGAGACCCAGTACTTC.

In its sample, this clone was seen a few times. The genes are TRBV19 and TRBJ2-7, with a possible D match to TRBD1 (6 bases). The CDR3 runs 13 residues. Germline values: CDR1 LNHDA, CDR2 SQIVND (reference sequence). V lost 5 bases and J 2 bases, leaving 10 bases between the germline ends. Written as DNA, the CDR3 is TGTGCCAGTAGTGCAGGGACACCCTACGAGCAGTACTTC. Amino acids: CASSAGTPYEQYF.

The V and J genes are TRBV7-2 and TRBJ2-5, with 10 bases identical to TRBD2. V dropped 5 bases and J dropped 7; count of bases not matched to a gene: 13. CDR1 SGHTA and CDR2 FQGNSA come from the germline V gene. The CDR3 runs 16 residues. CDR3 in amino acids: CASSPRTSGSFGTQYF. CDR3 DNA: TGTGCCAGCAGCCCACGGACTAGCGGTTCTTTCGGGACCCAGTACTTC.